The 9 T cell receptor beta chains below all came from one sample that was sequenced in a study of blood T cells in healthy people across ages. Alongside a J-beta primer mix, a sample-barcoded 5' primer served in a second PCR lasting about 6 to 12 cycles. TCRdb fed the 5' RACE reads into MiXCR, producing one record per CDR3 protein. The table includes fewer than 2 million distinct CDR3 sequences, more than 35% detected once. The sequencing sample was made of blood. The receptors were sampled from a human donor in good health.

The chain recombines TRBV9 with TRBJ1-2; a weak D match, TRBD1 (5 bases). V dropped 3 bases and J dropped 8 bases, with 14 bases sitting between them. This CDR3 contains 13 residues. Germline V gives CDR1 SGDLS, CDR2 YYNGEE. The CDR3 sequence: CASSGGGSLGYTF. The CDR3 nucleotides read TGTGCCAGCAGCGGTGGGGGGTCGTTGGGCTACACCTTC.

This clonotype was detected a few times. Mismatch with germline at one junction end may stem from a read error. CDR3: CASSLQGSSSNEQFF. The CDR3 bases are TGTGCCAGCAGCTTGCAGGGAAGTTCCTCCAATGAGCAGTTCTTC. J is TRBJ2-1 and V is TRBV7-2, with a tentative D call TRBD1 (5 bases). There are 15 residues in the CDR3. Germline V gives CDR1 SGHTA, CDR2 FQGNSA.

With respect to this clonotype: One junction end disagrees with the germline gene, perhaps due to a read error. In nucleotides, the CDR3 is TGTGCCAACAGTTACGCGGACGTCTACGAGCAGTACTTC. Residues: CANSYADVYEQYF. This chain connects TRBV6-6 to TRBJ2-7, with D unresolved. Germline CDR1 is MNHNY and CDR2 is SVGAGI (reference sequence). The CDR3 contains 13 residues.

The table lists this clonotype with a few counts. This sequence joins TRBV7-9 and TRBJ1-2; 7 nucleotides line up with TRBD1. The junction had 7 bases not matched to a gene; V was cut back by 5 bases and J by 4 bases. The CDR3 totals 14 residues. Germline CDR1 reads SEHNR; CDR2 reads FQNEAQ (reference sequence). CDR3 protein: CASSIRQGSYGYTF. The DNA for the CDR3 is TGTGCCAGCAGCATAAGACAGGGAAGCTATGGCTACACCTTC. The variable domain in full, with the rest retrieved from reference TRBV7-9 and TRBJ1-2, is DTGVSQNPRHKITKRGQNVTFRCDPISEHNRLYWYRQTLGQGPEFLTYFQNEAQLEKSRLLSDRFSAERPKGSFSTLEIQRTEQGDSAMYLCASSIRQGSYGYTFGSGTRLTVV.

In this sample, this clonotype turned up a few times. The J gene is TRBJ1-1, the V gene TRBV12-3 or TRBV12-4, with 8 bases matching TRBD1. This CDR3 has 15 residues. The trim removed 4 bases at V and 10 bases at J, leaving 14 bases unmatched. The CDR3 nucleotides are TGTGCCAGCAGTTATGCACAGGGGGTAACGCGTGGAGCTTTCTTT. Protein product: CASSYAQGVTRGAFF.

V gene TRBV4-3 combines with J gene TRBJ1-2; 7 nucleotides line up with TRBD1. Unmatched junction bases numbered 13, after V lost 4 bases and J lost 5 bases. The CDR3 is made up of 16 amino acids. CDR1 is LGHNA, CDR2 YSLEER, per germline. The CDR3 protein is CASSRNPTGNAYGYTF. The DNA for the CDR3 is TGCGCCAGCAGCCGGAACCCGACAGGGAATGCATATGGCTACACCTTC.

The table lists this clonotype with a few counts. J is TRBJ1-2 and V is TRBV6-6; D perhaps matches TRBD1 (5 bases). V was trimmed by 8 bases and J by 6 bases, leaving 19 bases between them. CDR3 length: 14 residues. CDR1 MNHNY and CDR2 SVGAGI come from the germline V gene (reference sequence). The CDR3 sequence: CASGGGLFSDGYTF. DNA for the CDR3: TGTGCCAGCGGGGGGGGACTTTTTTCAGATGGCTACACCTTC.

The chain employs TRBV18 and TRBJ2-3; TRBD2 is a possible D gene (5 bases). Germline CDR1 and CDR2: KGHSH and LQKENI. The V end was cut by 3 bases, the J end by 1 base, with 17 bases between. The CDR3 contains 17 residues. CDR3 loop: CASSPDEGARRTDTQYF. The CDR3 nucleotides read TGTGCCAGCTCACCGGACGAGGGAGCAAGACGCACAGATACGCAGTATTTT.

This clonotype was counted a few times. This chain uses TRBV7-6 with TRBJ1-2; D is unresolved. V dropped 2 bases and J dropped 6 bases, with 10 bases sitting between them. Germline CDR1 and CDR2: SGHVS and FNYEAQ. The CDR3 totals 13 residues. DNA for the CDR3: TGTGCCAGCAGCTTAATGGGGAGGCATGGCTACACCTTC. It codes for CASSLMGRHGYTF.